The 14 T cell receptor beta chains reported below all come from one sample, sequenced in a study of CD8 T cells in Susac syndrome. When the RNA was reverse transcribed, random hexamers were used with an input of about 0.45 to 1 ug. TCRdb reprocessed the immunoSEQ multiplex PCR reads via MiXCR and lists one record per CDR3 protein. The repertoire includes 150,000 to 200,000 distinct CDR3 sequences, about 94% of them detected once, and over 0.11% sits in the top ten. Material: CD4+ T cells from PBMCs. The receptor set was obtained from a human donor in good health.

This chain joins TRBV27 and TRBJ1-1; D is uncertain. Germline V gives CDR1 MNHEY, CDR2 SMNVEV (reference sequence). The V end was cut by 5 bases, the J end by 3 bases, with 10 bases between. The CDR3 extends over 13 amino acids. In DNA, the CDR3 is TGTGCCAGCAGTGTAGGACGGGACACTGAAGCTTTCTTT. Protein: CASSVGRDTEAFF.

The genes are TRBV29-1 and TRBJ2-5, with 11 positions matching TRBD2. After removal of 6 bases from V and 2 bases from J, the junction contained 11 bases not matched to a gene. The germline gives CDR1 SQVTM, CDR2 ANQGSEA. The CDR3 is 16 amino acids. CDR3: CSVDYYGLAGQETQYF. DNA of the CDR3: TGCAGCGTCGATTATTACGGACTAGCGGGTCAAGAGACCCAGTACTTC.

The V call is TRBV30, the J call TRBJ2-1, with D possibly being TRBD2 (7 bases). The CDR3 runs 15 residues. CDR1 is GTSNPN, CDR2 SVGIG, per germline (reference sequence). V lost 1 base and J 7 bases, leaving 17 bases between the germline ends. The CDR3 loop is CAWSGVGGPGNEQFF. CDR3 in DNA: TGTGCCTGGAGTGGTGTGGGGGGGCCGGGGAATGAGCAGTTCTTC.

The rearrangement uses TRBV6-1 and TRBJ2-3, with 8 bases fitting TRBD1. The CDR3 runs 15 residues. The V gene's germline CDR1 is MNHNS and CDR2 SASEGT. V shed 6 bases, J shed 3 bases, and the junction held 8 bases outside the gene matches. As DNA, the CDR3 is TGTGCCAGCAGGACGGGGACAGGCGGTACAGATACGCAGTATTTT. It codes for CASRTGTGGTDTQYF.

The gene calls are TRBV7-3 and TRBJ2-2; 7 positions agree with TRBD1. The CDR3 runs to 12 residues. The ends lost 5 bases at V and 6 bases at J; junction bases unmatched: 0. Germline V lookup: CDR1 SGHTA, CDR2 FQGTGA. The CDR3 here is CASSDRAGELFF. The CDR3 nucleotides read TGTGCCAGCAGCGACAGGGCCGGGGAGCTGTTTTTT. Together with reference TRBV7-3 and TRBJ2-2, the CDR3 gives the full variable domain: GAGVSQTPSNKVTEKGKYVELRCDPISGHTALYWYRQSLGQGPEFLIYFQGTGAADDSGLPNDRFFAVRPEGSVSTLKIQRTERGDSAVYLCASSDRAGELFFGEGSRLTVL.

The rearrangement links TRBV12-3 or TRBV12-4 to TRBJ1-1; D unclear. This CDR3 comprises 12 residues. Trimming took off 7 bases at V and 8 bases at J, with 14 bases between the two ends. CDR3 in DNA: TGTGCCAGCATCTCAAGTGCTTTCGAAGCTTTCTTT. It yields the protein CASISSAFEAFF.

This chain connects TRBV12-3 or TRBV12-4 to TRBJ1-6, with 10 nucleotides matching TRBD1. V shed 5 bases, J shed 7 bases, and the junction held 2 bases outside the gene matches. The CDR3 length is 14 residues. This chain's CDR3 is CASSPTGGNSPLHF. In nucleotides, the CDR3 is TGTGCCAGCAGTCCGACAGGGGGCAATTCACCCCTCCACTTT.

The CDR3 loop is CATRRAANEKLFF. In DNA form, the CDR3 reads TGTGCCACCAGACGGGCAGCTAATGAAAAACTGTTTTTT. The rearrangement joins TRBV15 to TRBJ1-4, with D uncertain. Trimming took off 6 bases at V and 3 bases at J, with 8 bases between the two ends. CDR3 length equals 13 residues. The germline CDR1 and CDR2 sequences are LNHNV and YYDKDF (reference sequence).

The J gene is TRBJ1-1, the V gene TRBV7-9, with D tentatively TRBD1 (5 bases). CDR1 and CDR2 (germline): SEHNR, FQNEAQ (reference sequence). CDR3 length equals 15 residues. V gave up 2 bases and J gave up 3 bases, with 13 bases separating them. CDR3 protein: CASSLLLGEDTEAFF. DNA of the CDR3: TGTGCCAGCAGCTTATTATTAGGGGAGGACACTGAAGCTTTCTTT.

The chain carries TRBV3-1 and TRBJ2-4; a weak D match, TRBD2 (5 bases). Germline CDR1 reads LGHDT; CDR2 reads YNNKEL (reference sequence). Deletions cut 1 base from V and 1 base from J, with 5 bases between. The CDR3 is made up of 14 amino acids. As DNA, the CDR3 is TGTGCCAGCAGCCAAGGGAGGGCCAAAAACATTCAGTACTTC. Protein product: CASSQGRAKNIQYF.

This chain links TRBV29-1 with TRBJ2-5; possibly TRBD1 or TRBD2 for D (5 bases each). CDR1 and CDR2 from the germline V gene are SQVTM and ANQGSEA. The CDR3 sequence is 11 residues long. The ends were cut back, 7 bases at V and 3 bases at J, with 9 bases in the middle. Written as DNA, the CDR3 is TGCAGCGGGGGACGCGAAGAGACCCAGTACTTC. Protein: CSGGREETQYF.

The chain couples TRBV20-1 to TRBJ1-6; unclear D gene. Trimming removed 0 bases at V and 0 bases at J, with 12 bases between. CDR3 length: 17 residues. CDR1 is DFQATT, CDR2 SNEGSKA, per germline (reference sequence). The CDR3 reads CSARDHSGSSYNSPLHF. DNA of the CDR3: TGCAGTGCTAGAGATCACTCGGGGAGCTCCTATAATTCACCCCTCCACTTT.

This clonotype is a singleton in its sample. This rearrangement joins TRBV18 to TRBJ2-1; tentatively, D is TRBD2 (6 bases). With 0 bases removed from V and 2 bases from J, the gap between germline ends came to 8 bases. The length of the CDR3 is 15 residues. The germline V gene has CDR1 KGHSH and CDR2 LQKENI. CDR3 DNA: TGTGCCAGCTCACCACCGGGACTTACCTACAATGAGCAGTTCTTC. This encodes CASSPPGLTYNEQFF.

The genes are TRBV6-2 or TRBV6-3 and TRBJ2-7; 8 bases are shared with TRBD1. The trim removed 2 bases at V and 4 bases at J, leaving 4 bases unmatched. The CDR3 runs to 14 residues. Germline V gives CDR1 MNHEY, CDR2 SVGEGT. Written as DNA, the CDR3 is TGTGCCAGCAGTTACGTCCAGGGGGCGTACGAGCAGTACTTC. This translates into CASSYVQGAYEQYF.